Below are 16 T cell receptor beta chains sequenced from a single sample in a study of blood T cell repertoires in COVID-19. Generated by immunoSEQ multiplex PCR, the TCRdb table keeps only in-frame clones and is missing some. The table has a few hundred thousand clones, approximately 82% seen once. Sequenced: peripheral blood. These receptor sequences come from a young man who had recovered from COVID-19.

V and J are TRBV19 and TRBJ2-1; D might be TRBD2 (7 bases). The CDR3 has 16 residues. Trimming removed 1 base from V and 4 bases from J, with 14 bases in between. In germline, CDR1 is LNHDA, CDR2 SQIVND (reference sequence). The CDR3 nucleotides read TGTGCCAGTAGTATAGCGGCGGGGGCCGGATACAATGAGCAGTTCTTC. Translating gives CASSIAAGAGYNEQFF.

J is TRBJ2-1 and V is TRBV28; 8 nucleotides align to TRBD2. Looked up from germline, CDR1 is MDHEN and CDR2 is SYDVKM. CDR3 length equals 14 residues. The J segment lost 4 bases and the V segment lost 4 bases, leaving 3 bases of the junction unmatched. The CDR3 region has the DNA TGTGCCAGCAGTTACGGGGGGGCTTACAATGAGCAGTTCTTC. Its protein product is CASSYGGAYNEQFF.

V and J are TRBV7-6 and TRBJ1-1; possible D gene TRBD1, 5 bases. This CDR3 is built from 15 residues. Germline CDR1 is SGHVS and CDR2 is FNYEAQ. Between the trimmed V and J ends, which lost 1 base and 8 bases, there was a span of 17 bases. The DNA for the CDR3 is TGTGCCAGCAGCTTAGAGCAGGGAGGGACCGGAGAAGCTTTCTTT. It codes for CASSLEQGGTGEAFF.

The chain is built from TRBV2 and TRBJ1-1, with a weak D call TRBD1 (5 bases). Germline V gene lookup returns CDR1 SNHLY and CDR2 FYNNEI. This CDR3 is built from 14 residues. The V and J ends lost 6 bases and 1 base respectively, with 12 bases between them. CDR3 sequence reads: CASSETAKNTEAFF. The CDR3 nucleotides read TGTGCCAGCAGCGAGACAGCCAAGAACACTGAAGCTTTCTTT.

The chain carries TRBV9 and TRBJ2-5, with 8 bases that match TRBD2. J was trimmed by 4 bases and V by 4 bases; bases with no gene match: 9. The CDR3 totals 15 residues. Germline V gives CDR1 SGDLS, CDR2 YYNGEE. The CDR3 sequence is CASSPGGPLGETQYF. The CDR3 DNA follows: TGTGCCAGCAGCCCGGGGGGGCCGTTAGGAGAGACCCAGTACTTC.

The chain links TRBV5-6 to TRBJ2-1, with D tentatively TRBD2 (7 bases). CDR3 length: 16 residues. Germline V gene lookup returns CDR1 SGHDT and CDR2 YYEEEE. The V end was cut by 1 base, the J end by 8 bases, with 19 bases between. The CDR3, as DNA: TGTGCCAGCAGCTTGATGTACGGGGGGCGAAGGGATGAGCAGTTCTTC. Protein sequence: CASSLMYGGRRDEQFF.

The genes are TRBV14 and TRBJ1-2, with D hard to call. The CDR3 totals 13 residues. V was shortened by 4 bases and J by 6 bases, with 12 bases between the two germline ends. Germline V gives CDR1 SGHDN, CDR2 FVKESK. The CDR3 nucleotides read TGTGCCAGCAGCCCCCGACGGGAGAATGGCTACACCTTC. Its translation: CASSPRRENGYTF.

The chain uses TRBV2 and TRBJ2-7; no definite D call. Germline V gene sequence: CDR1 SNHLY, CDR2 FYNNEI. The CDR3 consists of 11 residues. V was trimmed by 5 bases and J by 5 bases, leaving 7 bases between them. The CDR3 protein is CASSWLDEQYF. In DNA form, the CDR3 reads TGTGCCAGCAGTTGGCTGGACGAGCAGTACTTC.

The gene calls are TRBV19 and TRBJ1-1; D possibly corresponds to TRBD1 (6 bases). V lost 9 bases, J lost 4 bases, and 15 bases lay in between. Germline V gives CDR1 LNHDA, CDR2 SQIVND (reference sequence). The CDR3 length is 13 residues. The chain's CDR3 is CASNQGPGTEAFF. In nucleotides, the CDR3 is TGTGCCAGCAATCAGGGGCCAGGCACTGAAGCTTTCTTT.

J is TRBJ1-2 and V is TRBV3-1 (or the pseudogene TRBV3-2), with 8 bases that match TRBD1. Germline CDR1 reads LGHDT; CDR2 reads YNNKEL (reference sequence). The length of the CDR3 is 15 residues. Germline trimming cut 2 bases from V and 4 bases from J; bases unmatched to any gene: 6. CDR3 sequence reads: CASSQLPGQAYGYTF. The CDR3 bases are TGTGCCAGCAGCCAACTTCCGGGACAGGCCTATGGCTACACCTTC.

V is TRBV28 and J is TRBJ1-3, with 7 bases matching TRBD1. This CDR3 region has 14 residues. The J segment lost 8 bases and the V segment lost 2 bases, leaving 6 bases of the junction unmatched. Germline loops: CDR1 MDHEN, CDR2 SYDVKM. The CDR3 region is CASSLTTGIDTIYF. CDR3 nucleotides: TGTGCCAGCAGTTTAACGACAGGGATCGACACCATATATTTT.

This chain links TRBV19 with TRBJ2-7; 9 bases are shared with TRBD1. The CDR3 has 16 amino acids. CDR1 and CDR2 from the germline V gene are LNHDA and SQIVND (reference sequence). V trimming: 8 bases; J trimming: 2 bases; junction bases outside the gene matches: 13. CDR3 protein: CASPRPPGQGAYEQYF. DNA for the CDR3: TGTGCCAGTCCAAGGCCGCCGGGACAGGGAGCCTACGAGCAGTACTTC.

The chain combines TRBV10-3 with TRBJ2-5; D is perhaps TRBD1 (6 bases). The CDR3 contains 17 residues. The germline CDR1 and CDR2 sequences are ENHRY and SYGVKD. The V and J ends lost 0 bases and 9 bases respectively, with 23 bases between them. The CDR3 nucleotides are TGTGCCATCAGTGAGTCAGGGCCAGGGGATCCTCCGGTGGCCCAGTACTTC. Its translation is CAISESGPGDPPVAQYF.

The chain recombines TRBV3-1 (or the pseudogene TRBV3-2) with TRBJ2-7; 9 bases fit TRBD1. Trimming removed 1 base from V and 6 bases from J; junction bases left unmatched: 4. This CDR3 is built from 14 residues. Germline loops: CDR1 LGHDT, CDR2 YNNKEL (reference sequence). The CDR3 protein is CASSQGQGVSEQYF. The CDR3 coding sequence is TGTGCCAGCAGCCAAGGACAGGGGGTAAGCGAGCAGTACTTC.

This sequence joins TRBV6-1 and TRBJ1-2, with D maybe TRBD1 (6 bases). The germline V gene encodes CDR1 MNHNS and CDR2 SASEGT. V lost 2 bases and J 6 bases, leaving 7 bases between the germline ends. This CDR3 contains 12 residues. Here the CDR3 reads CASSERGNGYTF. The CDR3 DNA reads as TGTGCCAGCAGTGAAAGGGGGAATGGCTACACCTTC.

This chain uses TRBV11-2 with TRBJ2-3; 12 positions match TRBD2. Unmatched junction bases numbered 2, after V lost 4 bases and J lost 3 bases. Germline CDR1 and CDR2: SGHAT and FQNNGV. The CDR3 contains 15 residues. CDR3 DNA sequence: TGTGCCAGCAGCTCAGGACTAGCGGGGACAGATACGCAGTATTTT. The encoded protein is CASSSGLAGTDTQYF.